This TCR beta chain was recovered during a study of shared clonotypes between healthy human individuals. The assay was immunoSEQ multiplex PCR, and TCRdb's table has in-frame clones only and misses some. The repertoire holds over a million clones, with approximately 98.5% as singletons. CDR3 length equals 16 residues. From germline, CDR1 is SNHLY and CDR2 FYNNEI. V lost 1 base and J 0 bases, leaving 7 bases between the germline ends. The sequenced material came from naive CD4+ T cells sorted from blood. Subset denoted: CD45RA+ positively selected. The rearrangement joins TRBV2 to TRBJ2-6, with a weak D call TRBD1 (5 bases). This clonotype was obtained from a man aged 30 to 39 in good health. CDR3 region: CASSEGRASGANVLTF. As DNA, the CDR3 is TGTGCCAGCAGTGAAGGCAGGGCCTCTGGGGCCAACGTCCTGACTTTC.